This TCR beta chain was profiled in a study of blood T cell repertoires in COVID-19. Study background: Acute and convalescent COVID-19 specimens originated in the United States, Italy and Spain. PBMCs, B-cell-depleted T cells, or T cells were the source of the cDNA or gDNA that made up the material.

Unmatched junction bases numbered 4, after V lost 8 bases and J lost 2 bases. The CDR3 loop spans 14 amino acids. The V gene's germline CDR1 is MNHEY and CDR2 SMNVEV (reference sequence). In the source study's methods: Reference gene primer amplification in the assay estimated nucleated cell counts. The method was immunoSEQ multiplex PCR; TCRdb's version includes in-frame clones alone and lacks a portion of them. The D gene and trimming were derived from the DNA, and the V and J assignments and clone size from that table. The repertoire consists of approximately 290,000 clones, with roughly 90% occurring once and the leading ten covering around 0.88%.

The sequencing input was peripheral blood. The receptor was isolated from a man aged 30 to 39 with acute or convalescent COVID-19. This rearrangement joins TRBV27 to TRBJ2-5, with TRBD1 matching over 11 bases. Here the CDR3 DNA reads TGTGCCAGCGCTGGGACAGGGGGACAAGAGACCCAGTACTTC. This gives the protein CASAGTGGQETQYF.